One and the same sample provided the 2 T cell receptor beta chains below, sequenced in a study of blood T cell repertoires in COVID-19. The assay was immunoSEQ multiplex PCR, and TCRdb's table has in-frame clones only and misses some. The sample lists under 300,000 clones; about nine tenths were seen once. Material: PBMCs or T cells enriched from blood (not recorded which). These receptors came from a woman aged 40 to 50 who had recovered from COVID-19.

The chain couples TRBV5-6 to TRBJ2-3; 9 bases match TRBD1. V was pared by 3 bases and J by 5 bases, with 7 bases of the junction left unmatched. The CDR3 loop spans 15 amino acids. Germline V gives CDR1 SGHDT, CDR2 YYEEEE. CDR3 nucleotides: TGTGCCAGCAGCTCGGGACAGGGAAAAGTAGATACGCAGTATTTT. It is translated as CASSSGQGKVDTQYF.

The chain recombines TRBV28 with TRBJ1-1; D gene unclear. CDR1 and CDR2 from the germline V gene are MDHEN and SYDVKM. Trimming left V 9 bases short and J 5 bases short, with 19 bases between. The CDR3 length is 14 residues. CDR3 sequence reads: CASVPREARTEAFF. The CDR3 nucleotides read TGTGCCAGTGTTCCGCGCGAGGCAAGGACTGAAGCTTTCTTT.